The source of this T cell receptor beta chain is a study of siplizumab effects on memory and regulatory T cells. Whole-study findings and limits: A small minority of alloreactive clones were mapped to unstimulated subsets. Proliferating CD4+ or CD8+ clones, roughly 80-96% of them, lacked an assignable naive or memory phenotype. Siplizumab brought about a significant reduction in alloreactive sequences traceable to unstimulated CD4+ memory cells. Proof of suppressive function in proliferating Tregs from siplizumab cultures was not established.

About this clone: Its antigen is as yet unknown. The sample contains more than one DNA sequence encoding this CDR3.

The CDR3 consists of 14 residues. Germline CDR1 and CDR2: KGHSH and LQKENI. V gave up 3 bases and J gave up 4 bases, with 10 bases separating them. Here immunoSEQ multiplex PCR was the method, and the copy in TCRdb shows in-frame clones only, minus some. The sample lists about 100,000 clones; roughly 94% were seen once. The V gene is TRBV18, the J gene TRBJ2-1, with no clear D. Sequenced sample: non-Treg CD4+ T cells sorted from blood. This receptor was identified in a human donor in good health. The CDR3 nucleotides are TGTGCCAGCTCACCCGCTGGGTCTTACAATGAGCAGTTCTTC. The encoded protein is CASSPAGSYNEQFF.